This T cell receptor (beta chain) was observed in a study of identical twins. This clonotype was seen only a few times. TCRdb independently ran MiXCR on the 5' RACE reads; one entry per CDR3 protein. Of 230,000 or so distinct CDR3 sequences listed, approximately 8.6% are singletons. Looked up from germline, CDR1 is SGHTA and CDR2 is FQGNSA. Trimming cost V 6 bases and J 5 bases; bases outside gene matches: 13. The CDR3 is 16 residues long. In addition, the sample was reused for a study of yellow fever vaccine responses in identical twins.

This clonotype was obtained from a woman aged 18-29 years in good health. The source material was CD8+ T cells sorted from blood. The chain carries TRBV7-2 and TRBJ2-7; TRBD2 matches at 10 bases. CDR3 coding DNA: TGTGCCAGCAGTAGTACAAAGCGGGGGGGCATCAACGAGCAGTACTTC. It is translated as CASSSTKRGGINEQYF.